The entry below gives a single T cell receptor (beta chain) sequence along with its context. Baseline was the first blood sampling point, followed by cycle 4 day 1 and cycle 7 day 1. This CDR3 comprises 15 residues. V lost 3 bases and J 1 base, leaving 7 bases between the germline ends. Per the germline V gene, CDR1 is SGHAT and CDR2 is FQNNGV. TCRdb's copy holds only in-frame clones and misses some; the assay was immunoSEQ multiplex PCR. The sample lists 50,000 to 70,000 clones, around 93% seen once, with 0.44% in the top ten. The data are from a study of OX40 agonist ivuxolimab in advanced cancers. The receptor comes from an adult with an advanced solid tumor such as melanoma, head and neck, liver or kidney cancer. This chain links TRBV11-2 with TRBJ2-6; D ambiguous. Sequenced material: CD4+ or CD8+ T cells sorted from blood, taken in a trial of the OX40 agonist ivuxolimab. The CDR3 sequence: CASSLGKSGANVLTF. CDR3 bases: TGTGCCAGCAGCTTGGGGAAGTCTGGGGCCAACGTCCTGACTTTC.